This T cell receptor (beta chain) emerged from a study of memory CD4+ T cells and cytomegalovirus serostatus. Study-wide context: Donors were healthy Belgian adults, 9 or 10 CMV seropositive and roughly 25 seronegative. Findings and limits, study-wide: About 40% of the roughly 160 known CMV-associated TCRbeta sequences appeared in CD4+ memory. A US-trained random forest predicted CMV serostatus with median AUC around 0.91.

Single viable CD3+CD4+CD8-CD45RO+ cells were sorted as the memory CD4+ T cells. Here immunoSEQ multiplex PCR was the method, and the copy in TCRdb shows in-frame clones only, minus some. The sample lists 50,000 or so clones; about three quarters were seen once. This clone has only a few counts. The antigen remains unidentified. This CDR3 has 16 residues. Per germline, CDR1 MNHNY and CDR2 SVGAGI (reference sequence). V lost 0 bases and J 0 bases, leaving 6 bases between the germline ends. The chain is built from TRBV6-6 and TRBJ2-6, with D unresolved. This receptor was obtained from an adult in good health and CMV-seropositive. The sample comprised memory CD4+ T cells from blood. The CDR3 DNA is TGTGCCAGCAGTTACTCAGGGTCCTCTGGGGCCAACGTCCTGACTTTC. This sequence encodes CASSYSGSSGANVLTF.